This T cell receptor beta chain was obtained from a study of T-cell memory formation after mild COVID-19. Study information: Clusters of TCRs were largely donor specific.

TCRdb reanalysed the 5' RACE reads using MiXCR and keeps one entry per CDR3 protein. The sample has 580,000 or so distinct CDR3 sequences; about 18% are singletons. This clonotype was seen a few times. No antigen is known for it. General observations from the study: The study detected some responding clones in pre-infection memory, suggesting cross-reactive memory joined. Later expanders leaned CD4+, whereas day 15 to 85 contracting clones were balanced CD4/CD8. Mainly CM and EM harbored the contracting CD4+ clones; mainly EMRA harbored the CD8+ ones.

Sequencing was performed on PBMCs or a T cell subset sorted from them (not recorded which). This receptor was identified in an adult woman who had mild COVID-19 (a few samples of this study predate the infection). Cell type and time point are not known.

The DNA for the CDR3 is TGTGCCACCAGTGATTTACACCTTAACTATGGCTACACCTTC. This codes for CATSDLHLNYGYTF. The rearrangement joins TRBV24-1 to TRBJ1-2; D gene ambiguous. Germline lookup yields CDR1 KGHDR and CDR2 SFDVKD. The CDR3 loop spans 14 amino acids. Trimming removed 1 base from V and 1 base from J, with 6 bases in between.